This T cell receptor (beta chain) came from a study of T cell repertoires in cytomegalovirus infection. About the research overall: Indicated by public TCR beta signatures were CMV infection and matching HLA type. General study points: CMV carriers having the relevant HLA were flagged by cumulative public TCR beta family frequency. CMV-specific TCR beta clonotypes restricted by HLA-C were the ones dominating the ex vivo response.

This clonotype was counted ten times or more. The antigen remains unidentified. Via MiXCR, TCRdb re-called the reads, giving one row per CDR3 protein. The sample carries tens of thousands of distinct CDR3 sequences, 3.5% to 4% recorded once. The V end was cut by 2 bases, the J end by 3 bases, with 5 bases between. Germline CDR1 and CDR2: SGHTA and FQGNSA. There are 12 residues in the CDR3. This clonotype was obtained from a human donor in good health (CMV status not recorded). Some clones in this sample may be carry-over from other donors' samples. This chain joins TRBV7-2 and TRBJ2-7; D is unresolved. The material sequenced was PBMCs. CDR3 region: CASSLTGYEQYF. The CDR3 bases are TGTGCCAGCAGCTTAACCGGCTACGAGCAGTACTTC.